This T cell receptor beta chain derives from a study of response to subunit inactivated influenza vaccine. A single record per CDR3 protein comes from TCRdb applying MiXCR to the RT-PCR reads. Of over 650,000 distinct CDR3 sequences listed, around 20% were seen once; the top ten hold approximately 11%. The CDR3 runs 14 residues. The germline V gene has CDR1 SGHTA and CDR2 FQGNSA. Trimming stripped 3 bases from V and 4 bases from J, with 10 bases between. Here the sequenced sample was PBMCs from blood, taken 4 to 6 days after vaccination. The chain combines TRBV7-2 with TRBJ1-5; D perhaps matches TRBD1 (5 bases). This receptor was obtained from a man between 50 and 59 years old who received an inactivated influenza vaccine. CDR3 sequence reads: CASSFRTSNQPQHF. Written as DNA, the CDR3 is TGTGCCAGCAGCTTCAGGACATCTAATCAGCCCCAGCATTTT.